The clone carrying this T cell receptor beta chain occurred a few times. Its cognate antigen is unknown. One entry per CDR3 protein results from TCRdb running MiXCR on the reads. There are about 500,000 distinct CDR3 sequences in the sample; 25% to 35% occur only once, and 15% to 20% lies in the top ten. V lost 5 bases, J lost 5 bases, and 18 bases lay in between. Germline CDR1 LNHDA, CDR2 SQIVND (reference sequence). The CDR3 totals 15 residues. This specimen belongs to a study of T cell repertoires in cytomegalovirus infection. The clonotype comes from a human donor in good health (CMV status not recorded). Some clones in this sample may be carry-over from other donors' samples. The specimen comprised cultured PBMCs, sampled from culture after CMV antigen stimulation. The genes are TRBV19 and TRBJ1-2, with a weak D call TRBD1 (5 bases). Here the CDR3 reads CASSASPSDSYGYTF. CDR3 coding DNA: TGTGCCAGTAGTGCATCTCCATCCGACAGTTATGGCTACACCTTC.